The 7 T cell receptor beta chains presented below share a single source sample, sequenced in a study of identical twins. TCRdb re-called the 5' RACE reads through MiXCR, storing one row per CDR3 protein. Here the sample spans hundreds of thousands of distinct CDR3 sequences, 18% being singletons. Another study also made use of these data, one on T cells expressing NK-cell markers.

Specimen: PBMCs. Source of these receptors: a woman under 30 in good health.

This clonotype was seen a few times. This chain links TRBV12-3 or TRBV12-4 with TRBJ1-6; D is ambiguous. Trimming pared 3 bases from V and 9 bases from J, leaving 12 bases between. This CDR3 is built from 14 residues. CDR3 sequence (DNA): TGTGCCAGCAGTTTTGGGCATGAAGGTTCACCCCTCCACTTT. Its protein is CASSFGHEGSPLHF.

This clonotype was picked up many times. The chain links TRBV29-1 to TRBJ1-4, with a weak D call TRBD1 (5 bases). CDR1 is SQVTM, CDR2 ANQGSEA, per germline. V was clipped by 6 bases and J by 14 bases, with 16 bases between them. This CDR3 region has 11 residues. The CDR3 DNA follows: TGCAGCGTAACAAAGGGGCGAGGGCTGTTTTTT. It encodes CSVTKGRGLFF.

V gene TRBV5-6 combines with J gene TRBJ1-3; D gene ambiguous. Trimming stripped 3 bases from V and 10 bases from J, with 14 bases between. The CDR3 has 13 residues. Per germline, CDR1 SGHDT and CDR2 YYEEEE. CDR3 loop: CASSWETSETIYF. Written as DNA, the CDR3 is TGTGCCAGCAGCTGGGAGACGTCGGAAACCATATATTTT.

This clonotype has a count of ten or more. The rearrangement links TRBV11-2 to TRBJ2-2; 8 bases line up with TRBD1. Trimming at V came to 1 base and at J to 6 bases, leaving 4 bases not matched to a gene. Germline V gives CDR1 SGHAT, CDR2 FQNNGV. This CDR3 is 15 amino acids long. The CDR3 loop reads CASSLGTGTAGELFF. CDR3 in DNA: TGTGCCAGCAGCTTAGGGACAGGGACGGCCGGGGAGCTGTTTTTT.

The table lists this clonotype with a few counts. The V gene is TRBV7-2, the J gene TRBJ2-1, with 8 nucleotides matching TRBD2. This CDR3 spans 15 amino acids. The germline CDR1 and CDR2 sequences are SGHTA and FQGNSA. The junction had 7 bases not matched to a gene; V was cut back by 1 base and J by 8 bases. Here the CDR3 reads CASSLVRGVSHEQFF. The CDR3 DNA reads as TGTGCCAGCAGCTTAGTGCGGGGGGTATCACATGAGCAGTTCTTC. Filled out from reference TRBV7-2 and TRBJ2-1, the complete variable domain reads GAGVSQSPSNKVTEKGKDVELRCDPISGHTALYWYRQSLGQGLEFLIYFQGNSAPDKSGLPSDRFSAERTGGSVSTLTIQRTQQEDSAVYLCASSLVRGVSHEQFFGPGTRLTVL.

This clonotype was picked up a small number of times. The CDR3 is CASSDPSGHSYEQYF. CDR3 nucleotides: TGCGCCAGCAGCGACCCCAGCGGGCACTCCTACGAGCAGTACTTC. V and J are TRBV5-1 and TRBJ2-7, with D tentatively TRBD2 (6 bases). This CDR3 region has 15 residues. CDR1 and CDR2 from the germline V gene are SGHRS and YFSETQ. The germline V and J ends were trimmed by 4 bases and 0 bases, with 14 bases remaining between them.

Only a few counts were recorded for this clonotype. The rearrangement uses TRBV12-3 or TRBV12-4 and TRBJ1-2; a possible D gene is TRBD1 (6 bases). The CDR3 sequence is 13 residues long. Trimming stripped 0 bases from V and 11 bases from J, with 13 bases between. The CDR3 DNA sequence: TGTGCCAGCAGTTTAGCGGAGGGGGAAAGATACACCTTC. Its protein is CASSLAEGERYTF.